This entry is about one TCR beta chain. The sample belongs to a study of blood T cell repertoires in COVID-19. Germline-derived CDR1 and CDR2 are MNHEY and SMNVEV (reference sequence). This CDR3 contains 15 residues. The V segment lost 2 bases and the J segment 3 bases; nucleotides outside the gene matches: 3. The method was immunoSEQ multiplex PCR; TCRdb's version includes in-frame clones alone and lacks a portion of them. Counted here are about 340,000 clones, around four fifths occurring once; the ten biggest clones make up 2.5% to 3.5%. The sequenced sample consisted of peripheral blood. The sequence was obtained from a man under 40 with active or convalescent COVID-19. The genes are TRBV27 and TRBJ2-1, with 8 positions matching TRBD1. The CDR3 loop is CASSLEGQDYNEQFF. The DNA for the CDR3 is TGTGCCAGCAGTTTAGAGGGACAGGACTACAATGAGCAGTTCTTC.